A selection of T cell receptor beta chains follows, all from one sample in a study of lymphopenia after photon versus proton radiotherapy. Sequencing used immunoSEQ multiplex PCR; TCRdb keeps in-frame clones, though not all of them. The sample consists of around 160,000 clones, about 88% of them appearing once. The sequencing used peripheral blood, collected from a patient treated with photon-based radiotherapy. These receptors were obtained from a man aged 45 to 65 with gastric cancer. Both conserved end residues are part of each CDR3. A D gene is named only where the DNA matches it firmly. Rows may omit the clone size; those that give it use once, few, many or a size class.

clone_size: NA
v_call: TRBV5-6
j_call: TRBJ2-3
d_call: TRBD2
cdr3_nt: TGTGCCAGCAGCTTGCCGGGACTAGGGGCAGATACGCAGTATTTT
cdr3_aa: CASSLPGLGADTQYF

clone_size: NA
v_call: TRBV11-2
j_call: TRBJ2-3
d_call: TRBD1
cdr3_nt: TGTGCCAGCAGCCCTAGAGTCAGGGGGCGCGCAGATACGCAGTATTTT
cdr3_aa: CASSPRVRGRADTQYF

clone_size: few
v_call: TRBV18
j_call: TRBJ1-1
d_call: NA
cdr3_nt: TGTGCCAGCTCACCATACAGCCGGAACACTGAAGCTTTCTTT
cdr3_aa: CASSPYSRNTEAFF

clone_size: NA
v_call: TRBV12-5
j_call: TRBJ1-4
d_call: TRBD1
cdr3_nt: TGTGCTAGTCTACGAAGGGGGCAGGGTGAAAAACTGTTTTTT
cdr3_aa: CASLRRGQGEKLFF

clone_size: NA
v_call: TRBV27
j_call: TRBJ1-2
d_call: NA
cdr3_nt: TGTGCCAGCAGATCCCACACAGGGAACTATGGCTACACCTTC
cdr3_aa: CASRSHTGNYGYTF

clone_size: NA
v_call: TRBV27
j_call: TRBJ2-5
d_call: TRBD1
cdr3_nt: TGTGCCAGCAGTTCTAGGACAGGGGGAGAGACCCAGTACTTC
cdr3_aa: CASSSRTGGETQYF

clone_size: NA
v_call: TRBV9
j_call: TRBJ2-7
d_call: TRBD2
cdr3_nt: TGTGCCAGCAGCGTTGGGGGACTAATAACCTACGAGCAGTACTTC
cdr3_aa: CASSVGGLITYEQYF

clone_size: NA
v_call: TRBV5-1
j_call: TRBJ1-2
d_call: TRBD1
cdr3_nt: TGCGCCAGCAGCTTCCTACCGTCCGGGACAGGCCCCTATGGCTACACCTTC
cdr3_aa: CASSFLPSGTGPYGYTF

clone_size: once
v_call: TRBV30
j_call: TRBJ2-5
d_call: NA
cdr3_nt: TGTGCCTGGAGTAAGGGCGGGATCGAGACCCAGTACTTC
cdr3_aa: CAWSKGGIETQYF

clone_size: NA
v_call: TRBV28
j_call: TRBJ1-5
d_call: TRBD1
cdr3_nt: TGTGCCAGCAGTCCCCGGACAGGGCTTCAGCCCCAGCATTTT
cdr3_aa: CASSPRTGLQPQHF

clone_size: NA
v_call: TRBV5-1
j_call: TRBJ2-7
d_call: NA
cdr3_nt: TGCGCCAGCAGCTTGGTGGTCGGATCCTACGAGCAGTACTTC
cdr3_aa: CASSLVVGSYEQYF

clone_size: NA
v_call: TRBV7-8
j_call: TRBJ1-2
d_call: NA
cdr3_nt: TGTGCCAGCAGCCGGATGCAGTCTAAACCTAACTATGGCTACACCTTC
cdr3_aa: CASSRMQSKPNYGYTF

clone_size: NA
v_call: TRBV18
j_call: TRBJ2-3
d_call: NA
cdr3_nt: TGTGCCAGCTCACCACGGGTGGGCAGGGCGGCGGATACGCAGTATTTT
cdr3_aa: CASSPRVGRAADTQYF

clone_size: few
v_call: TRBV5-4
j_call: TRBJ1-1
d_call: TRBD1
cdr3_nt: TGTGCCAGCAGCTCGAAGACAGGGAGGCAAGCTGAAGCTTTCTTT
cdr3_aa: CASSSKTGRQAEAFF

clone_size: NA
v_call: TRBV5-5
j_call: TRBJ2-2
d_call: TRBD2
cdr3_nt: TGTGCCAGCAGCTTGGACAGACTAGCGGGAGACACCGGGGAGCTGTTTTTT
cdr3_aa: CASSLDRLAGDTGELFF

clone_size: once
v_call: TRBV18
j_call: TRBJ2-1
d_call: TRBD1
cdr3_nt: TGTGCCAGCTCAAATGGACAGGGAGGATTAGGTGAGCAGTTCTTC
cdr3_aa: CASSNGQGGLGEQFF

clone_size: once
v_call: TRBV28
j_call: TRBJ1-3
d_call: NA
cdr3_nt: TGTGCCAGCAGTTTAGTCGGGGTACACACCATATATTTT
cdr3_aa: CASSLVGVHTIYF

clone_size: once
v_call: TRBV28
j_call: TRBJ2-5
d_call: TRBD2
cdr3_nt: TGTGCCAGCAGTCCCCGGACTAGCTCCGAGACCCAGTACTTC
cdr3_aa: CASSPRTSSETQYF

clone_size: NA
v_call: TRBV7-9
j_call: TRBJ1-1
d_call: NA
cdr3_nt: TGTGCCAGCAGCCCAATAAGGGGGGCGAACACTGAAGCTTTCTTT
cdr3_aa: CASSPIRGANTEAFF

clone_size: NA
v_call: TRBV7-8
j_call: TRBJ2-1
d_call: NA
cdr3_nt: TGTGCCAGCAGCTCCCGACCCACCAATGAGCAGTTCTTC
cdr3_aa: CASSSRPTNEQFF

clone_size: NA
v_call: TRBV10-2
j_call: TRBJ1-1
d_call: TRBD1
cdr3_nt: TGCGCCAGCAGTGATGCGGACAGGTGGAACACTGAAGCTTTCTTT
cdr3_aa: CASSDADRWNTEAFF

clone_size: NA
v_call: TRBV7-2
j_call: TRBJ1-2
d_call: TRBD1
cdr3_nt: TGTGCCAGCAGCTCCCGGGACAGGGGGGTCTATGGCTACACCTTC
cdr3_aa: CASSSRDRGVYGYTF

clone_size: NA
v_call: TRBV30
j_call: TRBJ2-7
d_call: NA
cdr3_nt: TGTGCCTGGAGTACCCCGGACAGGGCGGGGGGGGAGCAGTACTTC
cdr3_aa: CAWSTPDRAGGEQYF

clone_size: few
v_call: TRBV7-9
j_call: TRBJ1-2
d_call: NA
cdr3_nt: TGTGCCAGCAGCTCGGGGGAGGACCGGGGCTATGGCTACACCTTC
cdr3_aa: CASSSGEDRGYGYTF

clone_size: NA
v_call: TRBV29-1
j_call: TRBJ1-1
d_call: NA
cdr3_nt: TGCAGCGTTGTCCCCAGCCTGGGTGAAGCTTTCTTT
cdr3_aa: CSVVPSLGEAFF

clone_size: NA
v_call: TRBV14
j_call: TRBJ2-6
d_call: NA
cdr3_nt: TGTGCCAGCAGCCAAACCCCCCCCGGCGTCCTGACTTTC
cdr3_aa: CASSQTPPGVLTF

clone_size: NA
v_call: TRBV7-9
j_call: TRBJ2-7
d_call: NA
cdr3_nt: TGTGCCAGCAGCTTAGGCGCTGGAAAGGGGCAGGGAGAGCAGTACTTC
cdr3_aa: CASSLGAGKGQGEQYF

clone_size: NA
v_call: TRBV7-2
j_call: TRBJ2-2
d_call: NA
cdr3_nt: TGTGCCAGCAGCTTTACGAACACCGGGGAGCTGTTTTTT
cdr3_aa: CASSFTNTGELFF

clone_size: once
v_call: TRBV29-1
j_call: TRBJ2-1
d_call: TRBD2
cdr3_nt: TGCAGCGTTGGGATCCGTGGGAGGGCCTCCAATGAGCAGTTCTTC
cdr3_aa: CSVGIRGRASNEQFF

clone_size: NA
v_call: TRBV5-8
j_call: TRBJ2-2
d_call: NA
cdr3_nt: TGTGCCAGCAGCTTGGCCTCCGGGATCCGGGCCGGGGAGCTGTTTTTT
cdr3_aa: CASSLASGIRAGELFF

clone_size: NA
v_call: TRBV21-1
j_call: TRBJ2-5
d_call: NA
cdr3_nt: TGTGCCAGTTCTAGCGGGAGAGGCCAAGAGACCCAGTACTTC
cdr3_aa: CASSSGRGQETQYF

clone_size: NA
v_call: TRBV10-3
j_call: TRBJ2-3
d_call: TRBD1
cdr3_nt: TGTGCCATCAGTGCACAGGGGGGCACAGATACGCAGTATTTT
cdr3_aa: CAISAQGGTDTQYF

clone_size: once
v_call: TRBV9
j_call: TRBJ1-1
d_call: NA
cdr3_nt: TGTGCCAGCAGCTCGCCGGGCTATAACACTGAAGCTTTCTTT
cdr3_aa: CASSSPGYNTEAFF

clone_size: NA
v_call: TRBV12-5
j_call: TRBJ2-7
d_call: NA
cdr3_nt: TGTGCTAGTGGTTTAGGCTTATTCAGCTCCTACGAGCAGTACTTC
cdr3_aa: CASGLGLFSSYEQYF

clone_size: NA
v_call: TRBV5-1
j_call: TRBJ2-5
d_call: TRBD1
cdr3_nt: TGCGCCAGCAGCTCTTCGGACAGGTTGCAAGAGACCCAGTACTTC
cdr3_aa: CASSSSDRLQETQYF